The clone carrying this T cell receptor (beta chain) was observed many times. Antigen unknown. The library was built from about 0.4 ug RNA with molecular barcoded adaptors for alpha/delta and beta/gamma chains. TCRdb used MiXCR to reprocess the reads, holding one entry per CDR3 protein. The sample holds tens of thousands of distinct CDR3 sequences, approximately 13% seen once. The data stem from a study of read filtering for tumor transcriptome and immune sequencing. Study at large: Patients were around 17 male and some 13 female, mean age 65.9 years, range about 47 to 85. Study outcomes and limitations: Even smaller IR-seq throughput identified most shared clonotypes.

Sequencing was done on a sample of a population of CD138-negative cells sorted from bone marrow. The sequence was obtained from a donor over 35 with multiple myeloma.

In nucleotides, the CDR3 is TGTGCCAGCAGCGATAGACTAGCGGGAGCCACGTACAATGAGCAGTTCTTC. Amino acid sequence: CASSDRLAGATYNEQFF. The V gene is TRBV7-8, the J gene TRBJ2-1; 12 bases map to TRBD2. In germline, CDR1 is SGHVS, CDR2 FQNEAQ. The CDR3 loop spans 17 amino acids. Unmatched junction bases numbered 9, after V lost 5 bases and J lost 4 bases.